The clone carrying this T cell receptor beta chain turned up a few times. Time point given: patch test 1, 2 weeks after DPC sensitization. The treatment: therapeutic diphenylcyclopropenone sensitization with weekly scalp DPC. Every patch test was put on after a blood sample was taken. The data are from a study of human T cells and chemical hapten exposure. Original analysis: 96,000 or so TCRs per sample was the median, with a range of roughly 20,000 to 700,000. TCRdb itself ran the RACE reads through MiXCR, one entry per CDR3 protein. These V and J calls originate from TCRdb's pipeline instead of the authors' own analysis. In the table there are a few hundred thousand distinct CDR3 sequences, more than 4.5% of which are singletons. The origin of this receptor is a woman aged 45-60 years with alopecia areata. Some clones in this sample may be carry-over from other donors' samples. The sample here was whole blood, taken in connection with sensitization to the hapten diphenylcyclopropenone (DPC).

CDR3: CASSPSLNWGELFF. CDR3 coding DNA: TGTGCCAGCAGCCCCTCCTTGAACTGGGGGGAGCTGTTTTTT. The chain joins TRBV11-3 to TRBJ2-2; D remains ambiguous. The germline V gene has CDR1 SGHNT and CDR2 YENEEA. CDR3 length: 14 amino acids. The V and J ends lost 5 bases and 8 bases respectively, with 15 bases between them.